Sequencing of this T cell receptor beta chain was carried out in a study of OX40 agonist ivuxolimab in advanced cancers. Study at large: Patients took ivuxolimab, an agonistic anti-OX40 (CD134) antibody. Each patient was given ivuxolimab into a vein every 2 weeks, at 0.01 to 10 mg/kg. Study-level findings and limits: Individuals who were partial responders at 0.1-3.0 mg/kg had clonal expansion that ranked among the lowest. There was clonal expansion of CD4+ and CD8+ blood T cells by week 6 at 0.1 to 3.0 mg/kg.

The CDR3 consists of 18 residues. CDR1 is MGHRA, CDR2 YSYEKL, per germline. The V and J ends lost 2 bases and 0 bases respectively, with 17 bases between them. TCRdb's copy holds only in-frame clones and misses some; the assay was immunoSEQ multiplex PCR. The repertoire consists of approximately 64,000 clones, with 65% to 90% occurring once and the leading ten covering 0.7%. To note about this clone: Antigen: not known.

The gene calls are TRBV4-1 and TRBJ2-1, with unresolved D. The source material was CD4+ or CD8+ T cells sorted from blood, sampled in a trial of the OX40 agonist ivuxolimab. The TCR sequence derives from an adult with an advanced solid tumor such as melanoma, head and neck, liver or kidney cancer. CDR3: CASSQKFWAQSSYNEQFF. In nucleotides, the CDR3 is TGCGCCAGCAGCCAAAAGTTTTGGGCCCAAAGCTCCTACAATGAGCAGTTCTTC.